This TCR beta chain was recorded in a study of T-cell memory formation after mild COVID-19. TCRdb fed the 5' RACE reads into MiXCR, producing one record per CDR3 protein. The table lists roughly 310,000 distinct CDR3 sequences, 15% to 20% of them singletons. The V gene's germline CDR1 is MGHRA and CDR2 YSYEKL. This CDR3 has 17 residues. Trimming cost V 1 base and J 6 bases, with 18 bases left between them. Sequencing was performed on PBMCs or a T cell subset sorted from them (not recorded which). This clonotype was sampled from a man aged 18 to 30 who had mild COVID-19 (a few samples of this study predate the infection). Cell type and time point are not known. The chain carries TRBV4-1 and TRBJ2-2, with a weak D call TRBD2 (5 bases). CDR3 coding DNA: TGCGCCAGCAGCCAAGTCGGGAATTCTGCTAACGCCGGGGAGCTGTTTTTT. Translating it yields CASSQVGNSANAGELFF.